The rows below give T cell receptor beta chains drawn from one sample of a study of cytomegalovirus exposure and HLA in healthy donors. TCRdb keeps only in-frame clones here, not all; method: immunoSEQ multiplex PCR. The table includes about 83,000 clones, 65% to 80% detected once. Sequences were obtained from PBMCs. Receptors originate from a man between 60 and 75 years old in good health and CMV-seronegative. The CDR3 runs from the conserved cysteine through the conserved F or W. The D gene is left open where the match is weak. Clone size is given for some rows only: seen once, a few or many times, or a class if the clone is expanded.

D gene	V gene	clone size	J gene	CDR3 DNA	CDR3 protein
TRBD1	TRBV6-1	-	TRBJ2-7	TGTGCCAGCAGTGCCTCCGGGACAGGGACCTACGAGCAGTACTTC	CASSASGTGTYEQYF
TRBD1	TRBV7-9	-	TRBJ2-3	TGTGCCAGCAGCCTCGTAGGGGGCTGGGGAGATACGCAGTATTTT	CASSLVGGWGDTQYF
-	TRBV27	-	TRBJ2-2	TGTGCCAGCAGAGTGGCAGGGGGGTCCACCGGGGAGCTGTTTTTT	CASRVAGGSTGELFF
-	TRBV19	-	TRBJ2-7	TGTGCCAGTAGTATAGATCCCAGCTCCTACGAGCAGTACTTC	CASSIDPSSYEQYF
-	TRBV12-5	-	TRBJ2-2	TGTGCTAGTGGTTCGCAGGTCCCCGGGGAGCTGTTTTTT	CASGSQVPGELFF
-	TRBV7-3	-	TRBJ1-1	TGTGCCAGCAGTCGTGGCCCGAACACTGAAGCTTTCTTT	CASSRGPNTEAFF
TRBD2	TRBV29-1	-	TRBJ2-1	TGCAGCGCCGAAGGCCTAGCGGGGGTAAATGAGCAGTTCTTC	CSAEGLAGVNEQFF
-	TRBV5-6	-	TRBJ1-1	TGTGCCAGCAGCGGGACATATAAAATTGGGACTGAAGCTTTCTTT	CASSGTYKIGTEAFF
-	TRBV4-1	-	TRBJ1-4	TGCGCCAGCAGCCAACCACGAAAAGGGGTGGGTGAAAAACTGTTTTTT	CASSQPRKGVGEKLFF
-	TRBV6-6	-	TRBJ2-5	TGTGCCAGCAGCCAAGACGGGGGGCGGGTGACCCAGTACTTC	CASSQDGGRVTQYF
TRBD1	TRBV29-1	-	TRBJ2-7	TGCAGCGTTTCTCTGACAGGGTCCGGAGGAACCTACGAGCAGTACTTC	CSVSLTGSGGTYEQYF
TRBD2	TRBV5-1	-	TRBJ2-2	TGCGCCAGCAGCCCGAGCGGGACTAGCGGGGGGTACACCGGGGAGCTGTTTTTT	CASSPSGTSGGYTGELFF
TRBD1	TRBV9	-	TRBJ2-1	TGTGCCAGCAGCGTAGATACAGGGGGTCCGTTCTTC	CASSVDTGGPFF
TRBD2	TRBV7-9	-	TRBJ2-2	TGTGCCAGCAGCTTAATTCCTAGCGGGGTTGACGGGGAGCTGTTTTTT	CASSLIPSGVDGELFF
TRBD2	TRBV27	-	TRBJ2-3	TGTGCCAGCAGTTTAGCGGGGGTCGATACGCAGTATTTT	CASSLAGVDTQYF
-	TRBV2	few	TRBJ2-3	TGTGCCAGCACGGCGGCAGAGGCGCAGTATTTT	CASTAAEAQYF
TRBD2	TRBV29-1	-	TRBJ2-2	TGCAGCGGGCGGGGGATTCAAGGGAGGAACACCGGGGAGCTGTTTTTT	CSGRGIQGRNTGELFF
-	TRBV29-1	-	TRBJ2-7	TGCAGCGGTAGACAGTCCCATACCTCCGAGCAGTACTTC	CSGRQSHTSEQYF
-	TRBV7-2	-	TRBJ1-1	TGTGCCAGCAGCGTCGGACAGTACACTGAAGCTTTCTTT	CASSVGQYTEAFF
TRBD1	TRBV7-9	-	TRBJ2-1	TGTGCCAGCAGCTTAGTTGGTGTGGTAGGGGGCGGCTACAATGAGCAGTTCTTC	CASSLVGVVGGGYNEQFF
TRBD2	TRBV5-1	-	TRBJ2-5	TGCGCCAGCAGCTCGACTAGCGGGGGGGCCGATGAGACCCAGTACTTC	CASSSTSGGADETQYF